These 30 T cell receptor beta chains originate from one sample sequenced in a study of cytomegalovirus exposure and HLA in healthy donors. Primers for the PCR totalled 60 Vbeta and 13 Jbeta. Some clones are missing from TCRdb's copy, which holds only in-frame ones; the method was immunoSEQ multiplex PCR. The table has some 74,000 clones, less than 85% seen once. Specimen: PBMCs. These receptors originate from a male donor in good health and CMV-seronegative.

The chain recombines TRBV7-8 with TRBJ1-2; unclear D gene. Trimming took 1 base from V and 2 from J, leaving 14 bases between them. Germline CDR1 reads SGHVS; CDR2 reads FQNEAQ. CDR3 length: 16 amino acids. The CDR3 is CASSLESLGRNYGYTF. The DNA for the CDR3 is TGTGCCAGCAGCTTAGAGTCGTTGGGCAGGAACTATGGCTACACCTTC.

J is TRBJ2-7 and V is TRBV5-6; 9 bases agree with TRBD2. The CDR3 is 17 residues long. CDR1 SGHDT and CDR2 YYEEEE come from the germline V gene. After removal of 2 bases from V and 7 bases from J, the junction contained 16 bases not matched to a gene. CDR3 nucleotides: TGTGCCAGCAGCTTAAATGGTGGAGGCGGGGGGGCCTGGGAGCAGTACTTC. Its protein is CASSLNGGGGGAWEQYF.

The chain carries TRBV5-1 and TRBJ2-3; 10 nucleotides line up with TRBD1. J lost 5 bases, V lost 6 bases, and 9 bases had no gene match. CDR3 length equals 15 residues. Germline CDR1 SGHRS, CDR2 YFSETQ. The CDR3 here is CASKLRQGAIDTQYF. The CDR3 DNA reads as TGCGCCAGCAAACTTCGACAGGGGGCTATAGATACGCAGTATTTT.

CDR3: CASSYRGQRDGYTF. The CDR3, as DNA: TGTGCCAGCAGTTACAGGGGGCAGAGGGATGGCTACACCTTC. This chain connects TRBV6-6 to TRBJ1-2, with 7 positions matching TRBD1. Unmatched junction bases numbered 6, after V lost 2 bases and J lost 6 bases. The CDR3 runs 14 residues. CDR1 and CDR2 from the germline V gene are MNHNY and SVGAGI (reference sequence).

The CDR3 DNA reads as TGTGCCAGCAGCTTGGCGTCGGAGGGAGGTACTGAAGCTTTCTTT. Its protein product is CASSLASEGGTEAFF. The chain employs TRBV5-4 and TRBJ1-1; no clear D. Germline V lookup: CDR1 SGHNT, CDR2 YYREEE (reference sequence). The CDR3 has 15 amino acids. V lost 0 bases and J 5 bases, leaving 14 bases between the germline ends.

The chain recombines TRBV6-1 with TRBJ2-1, with 9 bases that match TRBD1. The trim removed 3 bases at V and 4 bases at J, leaving 4 bases unmatched. Germline loops: CDR1 MNHNS, CDR2 SASEGT. This CDR3 is built from 15 residues. The CDR3 DNA reads as TGTGCCAGCAGTGAGCGACAGGGGGAATACAATGAGCAGTTCTTC. This gives the protein CASSERQGEYNEQFF.

This clone was detected a few times. This chain links TRBV30 with TRBJ2-3, with 7 bases identical to TRBD2. The trim removed 0 bases at V and 0 bases at J, leaving 3 bases unmatched. There are 15 residues in the CDR3. Per germline, CDR1 GTSNPN and CDR2 SVGIG (reference sequence). The CDR3 nucleotides are TGTGCCTGGAGTGTGTCTAGCGGAAGCACAGATACGCAGTATTTT. It specifies CAWSVSSGSTDTQYF.

Of note for this clone: One junction end does not reproduce the germline sequence, and a read error may be involved. CDR3 DNA: TGTGCCAGCAGCCCGCCCCCCGGACAGGGGGCCTCTTATTCACCCCTCAACTTT. This gives the protein CASSPPPGQGASYSPLNF. The chain is built from TRBV5-4 and TRBJ1-6; 11 bases agree with TRBD1. Per germline, CDR1 SGHNT and CDR2 YYREEE (reference sequence). This CDR3 has 18 amino acids.

As DNA, the CDR3 is TGTGCTAGTGGAAACTCGGGAGGGACCCAGTACTTC. It codes for CASGNSGGTQYF. V usage is TRBV12-5 and J usage is TRBJ2-5; 7 bases match TRBD2. With V trimmed by 6 bases and J by 7 bases, 5 bases remained unmatched. There are 12 residues in the CDR3. CDR1 is LGHNT and CDR2 is FRNRAP in the germline V gene.

The chain couples TRBV6-1 to TRBJ2-7; a possible D gene is TRBD1 (6 bases). V lost 1 base and J lost 4, with 8 bases in between. Germline V gene data show CDR1 as MNHNS and CDR2 as SASEGT. The CDR3 covers 13 residues. CDR3 residues: CASSEVRGYEQYF. The CDR3 DNA sequence: TGTGCCAGCAGTGAAGTAAGGGGGTACGAGCAGTACTTC.

In its sample, this clone was seen a few times. The gene calls are TRBV5-1 and TRBJ2-2; 10 bases agree with TRBD1. Germline CDR1 reads SGHRS; CDR2 reads YFSETQ. The ends lost 3 bases at V and 4 bases at J; junction bases unmatched: 15. The CDR3 is made up of 19 amino acids. The CDR3 nucleotides are TGCGCCAGCAGCTCACCGGGACAGGGGATGTTATGGGGCACCGGGGAGCTGTTTTTT. Translation gives CASSSPGQGMLWGTGELFF.

The V and J genes are TRBV19 and TRBJ2-5; TRBD2 matches at 7 bases. The CDR3 spans 14 residues. Unmatched junction bases numbered 9, after V lost 7 bases and J lost 4 bases. Germline V lookup: CDR1 LNHDA, CDR2 SQIVND (reference sequence). The CDR3 region has the DNA TGTGCCAGTACTTTTGTTGGGGAGGGAGAGACCCAGTACTTC. Protein sequence: CASTFVGEGETQYF.

This clone was seen only once. This chain uses TRBV30 with TRBJ2-2; 7 positions agree with TRBD2. The CDR3 has 16 amino acids. V lost 0 bases and J lost 6; bases outside the gene matches: 10. Per the germline V gene, CDR1 is GTSNPN and CDR2 is SVGIG (reference sequence). For the CDR3, the DNA is TGTGCCTGGAGTGTATTGGTAGCGGGTCGGGCCGGGGAGCTGTTTTTT. Translation gives CAWSVLVAGRAGELFF.

The J gene is TRBJ1-1, the V gene TRBV7-6; 7 bases map to TRBD1. The germline CDR1 and CDR2 sequences are SGHVS and FNYEAQ. The CDR3 runs 17 residues. V gave up 5 bases and J gave up 2 bases; unmatched junction bases: 14. The CDR3 is CASSVILAGQTNTEAFF. The CDR3 DNA is TGTGCCAGCAGCGTTATATTGGCGGGACAGACCAACACTGAAGCTTTCTTT.

The V call is TRBV15, the J call TRBJ1-1; D ambiguous. There are 15 residues in the CDR3. V shed 0 bases and J shed 5 bases, with 13 bases lying between them. Germline V gene data show CDR1 as LNHNV and CDR2 as YYDKDF (reference sequence). The CDR3 nucleotides read TGTGCCACCAGCAGAGATAAGTCCACGGGGACTGAAGCTTTCTTT. Residues: CATSRDKSTGTEAFF.

The chain couples TRBV4-1 to TRBJ1-2; possible D gene TRBD1, 6 bases. Germline V gene lookup returns CDR1 MGHRA and CDR2 YSYEKL. The CDR3 is 13 amino acids. The ends were cut back, 5 bases at V and 4 bases at J, with 11 bases in the middle. The CDR3 DNA reads as TGCGCCAGCAGCGCAGGACAGAGCTATGGCTACACCTTC. It encodes CASSAGQSYGYTF.

The chain couples TRBV18 to TRBJ1-1; D not resolved. Trimming pared 2 bases from V and 3 bases from J, leaving 10 bases between. CDR1 is KGHSH, CDR2 LQKENI, per germline. This CDR3 is 14 amino acids long. Written as DNA, the CDR3 is TGTGCCAGCTCACCAACGACCCGGGACACTGAAGCTTTCTTT. As protein: CASSPTTRDTEAFF.

This clone has just one count. At one boundary the junction diverges from the germline segment, which might be a read error. The chain couples TRBV7-9 to TRBJ1-1; TRBD1 agrees at 7 bases. Per germline, CDR1 SEHNR and CDR2 FQNEAQ (reference sequence). The CDR3 runs to 15 residues. The CDR3 region has the DNA TGTTCCAGCAGCCAGCGACAGGGAGCTGACACTGAAGCTTTCTTT. Translation gives CSSSQRQGADTEAFF.

The chain links TRBV9 to TRBJ2-3; 7 bases are a match to TRBD2. V was clipped by 4 bases and J by 3 bases; unmatched bases: 8. The CDR3 is 15 residues long. Germline V lookup: CDR1 SGDLS, CDR2 YYNGEE. This chain's CDR3 is CASSSLRERTDTQYF. In DNA, the CDR3 is TGTGCCAGCAGCTCCCTGCGGGAGAGGACAGATACGCAGTATTTT.

The gene calls are TRBV29-1 and TRBJ2-7; D perhaps matches TRBD2 (5 bases). V gave up 6 bases and J gave up 5 bases, with 11 bases separating them. The CDR3 is made up of 11 amino acids. Germline loops: CDR1 SQVTM, CDR2 ANQGSEA. Here the CDR3 DNA reads TGCAGCGTGTCCGGGATCGACGAGCAGTACTTC. Protein: CSVSGIDEQYF.

This clone has more than one count but fewer than ten. CDR3 residues: CAWMRDTQYF. In DNA, the CDR3 is TGTGCCTGGATGAGAGATACGCAGTATTTT. J is TRBJ2-3 and V is TRBV30; D remains unclear. Germline V gene lookup returns CDR1 GTSNPN and CDR2 SVGIG (reference sequence). The length of the CDR3 is 10 residues. Trimming cost V 4 bases and J 5 bases, with 4 bases left between them. The full variable domain, rest sourced from reference TRBV30 and TRBJ2-3, is SQTIHQWPATLVQPVGSPLSLECTVEGTSNPNLYWYRQAAGRGLQLLFYSVGIGQISSEVPQNLSASRPQDRQFILSSKKLLLSDSGFYLCAWMRDTQYFGPGTRLTVL.

J is TRBJ1-1 and V is TRBV30; the D gene is possibly TRBD1 (5 bases). The germline V and J ends were trimmed by 0 bases and 5 bases, with 13 bases remaining between them. The CDR3 is 14 residues long. Germline loops: CDR1 GTSNPN, CDR2 SVGIG (reference sequence). The chain's CDR3 is CAWSVRGAGTEAFF. The DNA of the CDR3 is TGTGCCTGGAGTGTACGTGGGGCGGGAACTGAAGCTTTCTTT.

The V gene is TRBV6-6, the J gene TRBJ1-5; 7 bases line up with TRBD1. Germline V CDR1 and CDR2: MNHNY, SVGAGI (reference sequence). J lost 1 base, V lost 5 bases, and 8 bases had no gene match. The CDR3 is 16 residues long. This CDR3 is CASSQSRDRSNQPQHF. The CDR3 bases are TGTGCCAGCAGTCAGTCGAGGGACAGAAGCAATCAGCCCCAGCATTTT.

The chain links TRBV10-3 to TRBJ2-5; 8 nucleotides match TRBD2. The CDR3 totals 16 residues. Germline values: CDR1 ENHRY, CDR2 SYGVKD. Losses at the gene ends were 3 bases for V and 6 bases for J; bases not matched to a gene: 12. Here the CDR3 reads CAISDIGGASGQTQYF. CDR3 DNA sequence: TGTGCCATCAGTGATATCGGGGGGGCCTCAGGTCAGACCCAGTACTTC.

The chain has TRBV27 and TRBJ2-1; possibly TRBD1 for D (6 bases). Germline lookup yields CDR1 MNHEY and CDR2 SMNVEV (reference sequence). Deletions cut 3 bases from V and 5 bases from J, with 14 bases between. The CDR3 consists of 15 residues. CDR3 amino acids: CASSLRGGIDNEQFF. For the CDR3, the DNA is TGTGCCAGCAGTTTGAGAGGGGGTATAGACAATGAGCAGTTCTTC.

This clone appeared a single time. The gene calls are TRBV19 and TRBJ1-2; the match to TRBD1 covers 8 bases. Germline V gives CDR1 LNHDA, CDR2 SQIVND (reference sequence). This CDR3 contains 13 residues. V lost 4 bases, J lost 6 bases, and 4 bases stayed unmatched. CDR3 protein: CASSTQGAHGYTF. The CDR3 nucleotides are TGTGCCAGTAGTACTCAGGGGGCGCATGGCTACACCTTC.

The chain recombines TRBV6-5 with TRBJ2-3, with TRBD2 identical over 7 bases. Looked up from germline, CDR1 is MNHEY and CDR2 is SVGAGI. V trimming: 2 bases; J trimming: 6 bases; junction bases outside the gene matches: 5. The CDR3 consists of 14 residues. CDR3: CASSYGGGFDTQYF. The CDR3 bases are TGTGCCAGCAGTTACGGGGGGGGTTTTGATACGCAGTATTTT.

The chain recombines TRBV5-6 with TRBJ2-1; D is possibly TRBD2 (5 bases). The V gene lost 2 bases and the J gene lost 3 bases, with 12 bases spanning the gap. The germline gives CDR1 SGHDT, CDR2 YYEEEE. This CDR3 is 15 amino acids long. CDR3 amino acids: CASSFGVRDYNEQFF. The DNA of the CDR3 is TGTGCCAGCAGCTTCGGGGTTAGGGACTACAATGAGCAGTTCTTC.

The chain is built from TRBV4-2 and TRBJ2-7, with D perhaps matching TRBD2 (5 bases). Trimming shortened V by 0 bases and J by 4 bases, and 10 bases separated the two germline ends. Germline V lookup: CDR1 LGHNA, CDR2 YNFKEQ. This CDR3 is 14 amino acids long. The DNA for the CDR3 is TGTGCCAGCAGCCAAGATGGCGGGCCGTACGAGCAGTACTTC. Its protein is CASSQDGGPYEQYF.

The rearrangement uses TRBV6-1 and TRBJ1-1; possibly TRBD1 for D (5 bases). The length of the CDR3 is 15 residues. Germline lookup yields CDR1 MNHNS and CDR2 SASEGT. Trimming took off 5 bases at V and 1 base at J, with 14 bases between the two ends. The CDR3 DNA reads as TGTGCCAGCAGTATTGACAGAGTTGCGAACACTGAAGCTTTCTTT. Translated: CASSIDRVANTEAFF.